The 10 T cell receptor beta chains listed next were all sequenced from one sample in a study of cytomegalovirus exposure and HLA in healthy donors. The PCR used 60 Vbeta and 13 Jbeta primers. The protocol was immunoSEQ multiplex PCR, while the TCRdb copy is restricted to in-frame clones and leaves out a portion. The table lists approximately 140,000 clones, more than 60% of them singletons. What was sequenced was PBMCs. The receptor source for this set is an older woman in good health and CMV-seronegative.

For the CDR3, the DNA is TGTGCCAGCAGTGGACTCCCTCGCGAGCAGTACTTC. Its protein is CASSGLPREQYF. The rearrangement uses TRBV28 and TRBJ2-7; D is possibly TRBD2 (5 bases). This CDR3 spans 12 amino acids. V was cut by 5 bases and J by 6 bases, with 11 bases left in between. Germline V gives CDR1 MDHEN, CDR2 SYDVKM.

V is TRBV6-5 and J is TRBJ2-7; 12 bases match TRBD2. There are 14 residues in the CDR3. The ends lost 6 bases at V and 3 bases at J; junction bases unmatched: 3. The germline V gene encodes CDR1 MNHEY and CDR2 SVGAGI. The CDR3 spells CASRTTSGSYEQYF. DNA for the CDR3: TGTGCCAGCAGGACGACTAGCGGGAGCTACGAGCAGTACTTC.

V usage is TRBV11-2 and J usage is TRBJ2-1; a possible D gene is TRBD2 (6 bases). This CDR3 comprises 16 residues. CDR1 and CDR2 from the germline V gene are SGHAT and FQNNGV. Trimming removed 0 bases at V and 8 bases at J, with 17 bases between. The CDR3 protein is CASSLDGEGWGDEQFF. For the CDR3, the DNA is TGTGCCAGCAGCTTAGATGGTGAGGGCTGGGGGGATGAGCAGTTCTTC.

The chain uses TRBV20-1 and TRBJ2-7, with D perhaps matching TRBD1 (6 bases). CDR1 DFQATT and CDR2 SNEGSKA come from the germline V gene (reference sequence). Trimming cost V 4 bases and J 6 bases, with 10 bases left between them. This CDR3 is 11 amino acids long. The DNA for the CDR3 is TGCAGTGCTAACAGGGCATCCGAGCAGTACTTC. Translated: CSANRASEQYF.

The rearrangement uses TRBV11-2 and TRBJ2-7; D gene uncertain. The germline CDR1 and CDR2 sequences are SGHAT and FQNNGV. V was trimmed by 0 bases and J by 2 bases, leaving 5 bases between them. The CDR3 length is 13 residues. The CDR3 DNA reads as TGTGCCAGCAGCTTAGATCCCACCTACGAGCAGTACTTC. The encoded protein is CASSLDPTYEQYF.

J is TRBJ2-7 and V is TRBV2; 9 nucleotides line up with TRBD1. CDR1 and CDR2 (germline): SNHLY, FYNNEI. V lost 4 bases, J lost 7 bases, and 8 bases stayed unmatched. The CDR3 runs to 14 residues. The CDR3 protein is CASSVQQGTGEQYF. The CDR3 DNA is TGTGCCAGCAGTGTACAACAGGGGACAGGGGAGCAGTACTTC.

The chain carries TRBV28 and TRBJ1-5, with 9 bases identical to TRBD1. This CDR3 has 17 residues. Unmatched junction bases numbered 7, after V lost 3 bases and J lost 1 base. CDR1 and CDR2 (germline): MDHEN, SYDVKM. The CDR3 region is CASSLVRQGVSNQPQHF. The CDR3 DNA is TGTGCCAGCAGTTTGGTTCGACAGGGGGTGAGCAATCAGCCCCAGCATTTT.

V is TRBV4-1 and J is TRBJ1-6; 10 nucleotides align to TRBD1. Germline V gene lookup returns CDR1 MGHRA and CDR2 YSYEKL. This CDR3 spans 15 amino acids. The ends lost 4 bases at V and 10 bases at J; junction bases unmatched: 7. The CDR3 bases are TGCGCCAGCAGCCTCCCGACAGGGGGCGAGTCACCCCTCCACTTT. As protein: CASSLPTGGESPLHF.

J is TRBJ2-7 and V is TRBV6-5; 8 nucleotides match TRBD1. The CDR3 is made up of 14 amino acids. V dropped 8 bases and J dropped 5; count of bases not matched to a gene: 11. Germline CDR1 reads MNHEY; CDR2 reads SVGAGI. The CDR3 here is CASASLDRDDEQYF. DNA of the CDR3: TGTGCCAGCGCCTCCCTGGACAGGGACGACGAGCAGTACTTC.

The chain has TRBV5-1 and TRBJ2-3; no firm D call. Trimming removed 4 bases from V and 0 bases from J, with 12 bases in between. There are 15 residues in the CDR3. From germline, CDR1 is SGHRS and CDR2 YFSETQ. The CDR3: CASSAARWSTDTQYF. The CDR3 DNA is TGCGCCAGCAGCGCCGCGCGGTGGAGCACAGATACGCAGTATTTT.